This TCR beta chain was identified during a study of blood T cell repertoires in COVID-19. At the level of the study: The samples span acute and convalescent COVID-19 from the United States, Italy and Spain.

Sequenced by immunoSEQ multiplex PCR; TCRdb stores in-frame clones only, minus some. The sample has 250,000 or so clones, 87% seen once; the top ten hold more than 1.3%. This clone was seen a single time. The clonotype originates from a woman aged 40 to 55 who had recovered from COVID-19. The sample comprised peripheral blood.

CDR3 in DNA: TGTGCCAGCGTCCCGGGACAGGGATCAAAACTGTTTTTT. Protein: CASVPGQGSKLFF. This chain links TRBV2 with TRBJ1-4; 9 positions match TRBD1. V lost 8 bases, J lost 10 bases, and 8 bases stayed unmatched. CDR1 is SNHLY and CDR2 is FYNNEI in the germline V gene. The CDR3 has 13 residues.